This is a list of T cell receptor beta chains from one sample in a study of Graves' ophthalmopathy and Graves' hyperthyroidism. MiXCR, applied by TCRdb to the multiplex PCR reads, yields one record per CDR3 protein. The data show 900,000 to 1,200,000 distinct CDR3 sequences, roughly two fifths seen once. Sequenced material: peripheral blood or thyroid tissue (not recorded which). The source is an adult man with Graves' hyperthyroidism. Both conserved end residues are trimmed from each CDR3.

TRBJ1-1	TRBV12-5	ASGWQLTGVDTEAF
TRBJ2-7	TRBV7-9	ASSLVFPTGTQY
TRBJ1-1	TRBV29-1	SVEDANDRVNTEAF
TRBJ2-5	TRBV10-2	ASSGGDARGPQETQY
TRBJ2-3	TRBV24-1	ATSDLTGVVDTQY
TRBJ1-2	TRBV2	ASRPDSAGYT
TRBJ2-5	TRBV4-2	ASSHRGKETQY
TRBJ1-1	TRBV29-1	SAQGRTEAF
TRBJ2-7	TRBV24-1	ATSSQSYEQY
TRBJ2-5	TRBV9	ASSGGDRASETQY
TRBJ2-5	TRBV7-3	ASSQSRGRGSPHRMTTQY
TRBJ2-5	TRBV7-2	ASSSFKETQY
TRBJ2-5	TRBV30	AWSVSSDHQETQY
TRBJ1-1	TRBV14	ASASNTEAF
TRBJ2-7	TRBV27	ASSKTPTGIEQY
TRBJ1-2	TRBV10-2	ASSERGLANYGYT
TRBJ1-2	TRBV20-1	SARVGSGEIPPDGYT
TRBJ1-5	TRBV28	ASSQTWDSNQPQH
TRBJ1-4	TRBV9	ASSQDRGQEKLF
TRBJ2-2	TRBV20-1	SANRLSGELF
TRBJ1-2	TRBV19	ASNDRTNYGYT
TRBJ2-7	TRBV20-1	SARVQDRVTYEQY
TRBJ1-5	TRBV20-1	SASRGGVNHPQH
TRBJ2-7	TRBV24-1	ATSPTGSYEQY
TRBJ2-7	TRBV7-2	ASSFGQVGNYEQY
TRBJ2-2	TRBV24-1	ATSDLLGELF
TRBJ1-6	TRBV25-1	ASSAKTGETSPLH
TRBJ2-5	TRBV25-1	ASSESPQETQY
TRBJ1-6	TRBV19	ASSPGTGTSPLH
TRBJ1-5	TRBV4-1	ASSQTTGGTNQPQH
TRBJ1-2	TRBV4-3	ASSQDSGSVTGYT
TRBJ2-5	TRBV7-2	ASSTSGGFETQY
TRBJ1-5	TRBV3-1	ASSHEDQPQH
TRBJ2-7	TRBV14	ASSQLLTEYEQY
TRBJ2-2	TRBV6-5	ASSRGGFNTGELF
TRBJ1-2	TRBV19	ASSIGRANYGYT
TRBJ1-5	TRBV7-8	ASSLYESSNQPQH
TRBJ1-1	TRBV11-2	ASSLQGVTEAF
TRBJ2-3	TRBV10-2	ASSDRLAGNTQY
TRBJ1-1	TRBV12-3/TRBV12-4	ASSSPQGSEAF
TRBJ1-1	TRBV20-1	SAMDRVLIEAF
TRBJ1-6	TRBV7-2	ASSFGTVYNSPLH
TRBJ1-6	TRBV7-9	ASSLLGRGQEYSPLH
TRBJ2-2	TRBV10-3	ATSSGDRNEQF
TRBJ1-2	TRBV10-2	ASSAPGDRGST
NA	TRBV19	ASSIGTGAYNEQF
TRBJ2-7	TRBV6-5	ASRASGQGSYEQY